Following are 10 T cell receptor beta chains from one sample sequenced in a study of response to subunit inactivated influenza vaccine. TCRdb itself ran the RT-PCR reads through MiXCR, one entry per CDR3 protein. Of 200,000 to 300,000 distinct CDR3 sequences in the sample, 9.5% to 15% were seen once. This specimen consisted of non-naive T cells sorted from PBMCs, obtained about 14 days before vaccination. The receptors were gathered from a man aged 50-60 years who received an inactivated influenza vaccine.

This rearrangement joins TRBV5-1 to TRBJ2-3, with unresolved D. CDR1 is SGHRS, CDR2 YFSETQ, per germline. With 0 bases removed from V and 3 bases from J, the gap between germline ends came to 14 bases. This CDR3 spans 16 amino acids. The CDR3 region is CASSLEGMGRTDTQYF. In DNA form, the CDR3 reads TGCGCCAGCAGCTTGGAAGGCATGGGAAGGACAGATACGCAGTATTTT.

The chain combines TRBV23-1 with TRBJ2-7; 7 bases are a match to TRBD1. TRBV23-1 is recorded as an ORF, its role being uncertain. The CDR3 extends over 14 amino acids. Unmatched junction bases numbered 14, after V lost 11 bases and J lost 4 bases. CDR3 sequence reads: CAPRPGGALYEQYF. The CDR3 DNA sequence: TGCGCCCCCCGCCCAGGGGGAGCCTTATACGAGCAGTACTTC.

Ten or more counts support this clonotype. The chain joins TRBV6-2 or TRBV6-3 to TRBJ1-1, with unresolved D. The V and J ends lost 6 bases and 4 bases respectively, with 15 bases between them. The CDR3 sequence is 14 residues long. The V gene's germline CDR1 is MNHEY and CDR2 SVGEGT. The CDR3 DNA sequence: TGTGCCAGCAGCTCCCTACCGGCGGGCACTGAAGCTTTCTTT. This sequence encodes CASSSLPAGTEAFF.

V usage is TRBV15 and J usage is TRBJ2-3; D remains ambiguous. The CDR3 spans 14 residues. CDR1 and CDR2 from the germline V gene are LNHNV and YYDKDF (reference sequence). V lost 3 bases and J lost 2, with 9 bases in between. Here the CDR3 reads CATSSGLNTDTQYF. The CDR3, as DNA: TGTGCCACCAGCAGTGGCCTGAACACAGATACGCAGTATTTT.

This rearrangement joins TRBV19 to TRBJ1-1; D is perhaps TRBD1 (5 bases). The CDR3 extends over 13 amino acids. V was trimmed by 7 bases and J by 1 base, leaving 10 bases between them. Germline V CDR1 and CDR2: LNHDA, SQIVND (reference sequence). The CDR3 nucleotides read TGTGCCAGTATCAGACAGAAGAACACTGAAGCTTTCTTT. It encodes CASIRQKNTEAFF.

This clonotype has more than one count but fewer than ten. CDR3 DNA sequence: TGTGCCAGCAGCTTGTGGACAGGGGGCAATCAGCCCCAGCATTTT. It is translated as CASSLWTGGNQPQHF. V is TRBV7-2 and J is TRBJ1-5; 9 bases agree with TRBD1. This CDR3 is 15 amino acids long. V was pared by 3 bases and J by 2 bases, with 2 bases of the junction left unmatched. Germline values: CDR1 SGHTA, CDR2 FQGNSA.

The rearrangement links TRBV4-2 to TRBJ2-5, with 7 bases aligning to TRBD2. The CDR3 extends over 16 amino acids. The germline gives CDR1 LGHNA, CDR2 YNFKEQ. V lost 5 bases and J lost 5; bases outside the gene matches: 14. This CDR3 reads CASSRQGGGRGETQYF. The CDR3 nucleotides read TGTGCCAGCAGCAGGCAGGGCGGGGGTCGAGGGGAGACCCAGTACTTC.

The J gene is TRBJ2-5, the V gene TRBV20-1; TRBD2 is a possible D gene (5 bases). The CDR3 is 16 amino acids. V was shortened by 1 base and J by 2 bases, with 17 bases between the two germline ends. Germline CDR1 is DFQATT and CDR2 is SNEGSKA (reference sequence). The CDR3 DNA follows: TGCAGTGCTAGAGTGTTTTATGCTAGCATTCAAGAGACCCAGTACTTC. Its translation is CSARVFYASIQETQYF.

This clonotype was observed a few times. The rearrangement uses TRBV20-1 and TRBJ2-1; D remains unclear. Germline-derived CDR1 and CDR2 are DFQATT and SNEGSKA (reference sequence). Trimming removed 0 bases at V and 6 bases at J, with 15 bases between. There are 15 residues in the CDR3. CDR3 protein: CSARDRMGIGNEQFF. CDR3 nucleotide sequence: TGCAGTGCTAGAGACAGGATGGGGATCGGCAATGAGCAGTTCTTC.

The chain joins TRBV12-3 or TRBV12-4 to TRBJ2-2; 11 nucleotides align to TRBD2. The CDR3 loop spans 15 amino acids. V gave up 8 bases and J gave up 0 bases; unmatched junction bases: 2. CDR3 amino acids: CASGLAGANTGELFF. In nucleotides, the CDR3 is TGTGCCAGCGGACTAGCGGGCGCGAACACCGGGGAGCTGTTTTTT.